A selection of T cell receptor beta chains follows, all from one sample in a study of blood T cell repertoires in COVID-19. This table comes from immunoSEQ multiplex PCR, and its TCRdb copy is limited to in-frame clones, with some not included. Altogether some 150,000 clones are present, over 75% being singletons, with the ten largest covering 0.63%. The sequenced sample was peripheral blood. These receptor sequences come from a man aged 55 to 70 with COVID-19, enrolled during active disease. Each CDR3 is given with its conserved first and last residue. D genes are given only for firm matches. The size field is filled for only some rows; it gives once, few, many or a size class.

CDR3 length	clone size	D gene	V gene	J gene	CDR3 DNA	CDR3 protein
15	.	TRBD1	TRBV11-3	TRBJ1-4	TGTGCCAGCAGCGATGCCGGGACAGGGCGAGAAAAACTGTTTTTT	CASSDAGTGREKLFF
13	once	.	TRBV19	TRBJ1-1	TGTGCCAGTAGTAGTCAGGTGACCACTGAAGCTTTCTTT	CASSSQVTTEAFF
16	.	TRBD2	TRBV4-3	TRBJ2-1	TGCGCCAGCAGCCAAGATAGGGGGACTAGCGGCAATGAGCAGTTCTTC	CASSQDRGTSGNEQFF
13	.	.	TRBV19	TRBJ1-1	TGTGCCAGTAGTGCGACAGGGAACACTGAAGCTTTCTTT	CASSATGNTEAFF
14	.	.	TRBV6-5	TRBJ1-2	TGTGCCAGCAGTTACTCCAGACAGTCTTATGGCTACACCTTC	CASSYSRQSYGYTF
13	.	.	TRBV28	TRBJ1-5	TGTGCCACCCCTGGGGGGGTCGGGCAGCCCCAGCATTTT	CATPGGVGQPQHF
13	.	.	TRBV7-2	TRBJ1-2	TGTGCCAGCAGCTTCACCCGAGTTGAGGGCTACACCTTC	CASSFTRVEGYTF
17	.	TRBD1	TRBV3-1/TRBV3-2	TRBJ1-1	TGTGCCAGCAGCCGTTATGGGACAGTAGATATGAACACTGAAGCTTTCTTT	CASSRYGTVDMNTEAFF
15	.	.	TRBV7-9	TRBJ1-1	TGTGCCAGCAGCCCATCAGGAATTCTTGCCGCTGAAGCTTTCTTT	CASSPSGILAAEAFF
15	.	TRBD2	TRBV19	TRBJ2-7	TGTGCCAGTAGTTATAGCGGGGGGGCTTTCTACGAGCAGTACTTC	CASSYSGGAFYEQYF
14	.	TRBD1	TRBV11-3	TRBJ2-2	TGTGCCATTCGGGACAGGGCGTTCACCGGGGAGCTGTTTTTT	CAIRDRAFTGELFF
13	.	.	TRBV11-3	TRBJ1-5	TGTGCCAGCAGCCCAGGTGCGAATCAGCCCCAGCATTTT	CASSPGANQPQHF
16	.	TRBD2	TRBV19	TRBJ2-3	TGTGCCAGTAGATTGTCCGGGACTAGTGGGGCAGATACGCAGTATTTT	CASRLSGTSGADTQYF
14	.	.	TRBV15	TRBJ2-7	TGTGCCACCAGCACCGCCTCCGGGTTCTTCGAGCAGTACTTC	CATSTASGFFEQYF
17	.	.	TRBV4-3	TRBJ2-6	TGCGCCAGCAGCCATCTCGGTCTTTTTTCTGGGGCCAACGTCCTGACTTTC	CASSHLGLFSGANVLTF
13	.	.	TRBV29-1	TRBJ2-6	TGCAGCGTCGGGACATACGGGGCCAACGTCCTGACTTTC	CSVGTYGANVLTF
13	.	.	TRBV6-6	TRBJ2-2	TGTGCCAGCGGGGCGGAGAACACCGGGGAGCTGTTTTTT	CASGAENTGELFF
13	few	.	TRBV5-5	TRBJ1-2	TGTGCCAGCAGCTTGGAACAGAATACTGGCTACACCTTC	CASSLEQNTGYTF
14	.	TRBD1	TRBV5-6	TRBJ1-6	TGTGCCAGCAGCTTGGACAGGGGGCGTTCACCCCTCCACTTT	CASSLDRGRSPLHF
13	once	.	TRBV11-3	TRBJ2-1	TGTGCCAGCAGCTTAGGGCCAGGGAATGAGCAGTTCTTC	CASSLGPGNEQFF
15	.	.	TRBV25-1	TRBJ1-1	TGTGCCACCCAACTAATCGACAGGTTCAACACTGAAGCTTTCTTT	CATQLIDRFNTEAFF
16	.	.	TRBV11-3	TRBJ2-3	TGTGCCAGCAGCTTAGATGGGCAGATTAGCACAGATACGCAGTATTTT	CASSLDGQISTDTQYF
16	.	.	TRBV5-1	TRBJ1-4	TGCGCCAGCAGCTTATCCCCCGGGGGGGCCAATGAAAAACTGTTTTTT	CASSLSPGGANEKLFF
14	.	TRBD1	TRBV7-9	TRBJ1-1	TGTGCCAGCAGCTCCCTACAGGGGAGCACTGAAGCTTTCTTT	CASSSLQGSTEAFF
15	once	.	TRBV18	TRBJ1-2	TGTGCCAGCTCACCTCGACAGGAGACCAACTATGGCTACACCTTC	CASSPRQETNYGYTF
15	.	TRBD2	TRBV28	TRBJ2-1	TGTGCCAGCAGTTCCGGGACTAGCGGGAGCTATGAGCAGTTCTTC	CASSSGTSGSYEQFF
14	.	.	TRBV6-2/TRBV6-3	TRBJ1-5	TGTGCCAGCAGTTACCGACAGCACAATCAGCCCCAGCATTTT	CASSYRQHNQPQHF
13	.	TRBD1	TRBV7-9	TRBJ2-2	TGTGCCAGCAGGACCACAGGGGCCGGGGAGCTGTTTTTT	CASRTTGAGELFF
14	.	.	TRBV25-1	TRBJ1-2	TGTGCCAGCAGTGGATTGGACAGAGGCTATGGCTACACCTTC	CASSGLDRGYGYTF
13	.	.	TRBV5-5	TRBJ1-4	TGTGCCAGCAGCTTGGCTGCTAATGAAAAACTGTTTTTT	CASSLAANEKLFF
14	.	TRBD2	TRBV5-1	TRBJ2-5	TGCGCCAGCAGCCCGACTAGCGAACAAGAGACCCAGTACTTC	CASSPTSEQETQYF
15	.	TRBD1	TRBV25-1	TRBJ1-2	TGTGCCAGCACGGGGGGGGACAGGGGAATCTATGGCTACACCTTC	CASTGGDRGIYGYTF
19	.	TRBD2	TRBV7-2	TRBJ2-3	TGTGCCAGCAGCCCCCGGGGTAGTAGCGGGGGGACGCGGACAGATACGCAGTATTTT	CASSPRGSSGGTRTDTQYF
13	.	.	TRBV14	TRBJ1-5	TGTGCCAGCAGCCAAGATTCGGTTCAGCCCCAGCATTTT	CASSQDSVQPQHF
15	.	TRBD1	TRBV11-3	TRBJ2-7	TGTGCCAGCAGCCTTACACAGGGGGCGTTCCACGAGCAGTACTTC	CASSLTQGAFHEQYF
14	.	.	TRBV11-3	TRBJ1-1	TGTGCCAGCAGCCTACGACAGGAGCAGACTGAAGCTTTCTTT	CASSLRQEQTEAFF
14	.	.	TRBV6-4	TRBJ2-4	TGTGCCAGCAGTGACGATGGGGGCTTAAATTCTCAGTACTTC	CASSDDGGLNSQYF
14	.	.	TRBV30	TRBJ1-5	TGTGCCTGGAGCGCTGGGACAAGGCATCAGCCCCAGCATTTT	CAWSAGTRHQPQHF
13	.	TRBD2	TRBV12-3/TRBV12-4	TRBJ2-1	TGTGCCGGCCGGACTAGCGGGTCAGATGAGCAGTTCTTC	CAGRTSGSDEQFF
14	.	.	TRBV6-6	TRBJ1-4	TGTGCCAGCAGTGCGGACAGCCGTAATGAAAAACTGTTTTTT	CASSADSRNEKLFF
15	.	.	TRBV7-8	TRBJ1-5	TGTGCCAGCAGTTTCGACAGGTATAGCAATCAGCCCCAGCATTTT	CASSFDRYSNQPQHF
15	.	TRBD1	TRBV25-1	TRBJ1-1	TGTGCCAGCAGTGATAAGGACAGGGTAGCCAATGAAGCTTTCTTT	CASSDKDRVANEAFF
15	.	.	TRBV28	TRBJ2-7	TGTGCCAGCAGTAACCGGCAGGCCGGCAGATACGAGCAGTACTTC	CASSNRQAGRYEQYF
14	.	.	TRBV5-4	TRBJ1-2	TGTGCCAGCAGCTTGGCAAGACAGTACTATGGCTACACCTTC	CASSLARQYYGYTF
13	.	.	TRBV10-3	TRBJ2-1	TGTGCCATCAGTGAGTCGACGGGTGATGAGCAGTTCTTC	CAISESTGDEQFF